The 29 T cell receptor beta chains in this list originate from one sample, sequenced in a study of blood T cells in healthy people across ages. For the second PCR, which ran for 7 to 11 cycles, a sample-barcoded 5' primer and a J-beta primer mix were used. MiXCR, applied by TCRdb to the 5' RACE reads, yields one record per CDR3 protein. This table has over 450,000 distinct CDR3 sequences, nearly 25% appearing once. The same sample was also studied in work on T cells of mothers and their children.

Sequenced input: blood. The receptors were gathered from a boy aged 5-17 years in good health.

J is TRBJ2-5 and V is TRBV28; 7 positions agree with TRBD1. The assigned J gene may be wrong: the sequence end matches TRBJ2-1 better. In germline, CDR1 is MDHEN, CDR2 SYDVKM. The length of the CDR3 is 15 residues. In DNA form, the CDR3 reads TGTGCCAGCAGTTCCCGGACAGGCCAACTCAATGAGCAGTTCTTC. Residues: CASSSRTGQLNEQFF.

This clonotype appeared a few times. The genes are TRBV4-3 and TRBJ2-3; the D call may be TRBD1 or TRBD2 (5 bases each). CDR1 is LGHNA and CDR2 is YSLEER in the germline V gene. The V and J ends lost 0 bases and 4 bases respectively, with 11 bases between them. The CDR3 is 15 amino acids. CDR3 in amino acids: CASSQDWGLADTQYF. For the CDR3, the DNA is TGCGCCAGCAGCCAAGATTGGGGGTTGGCAGATACGCAGTATTTT.

This clonotype has a single count. This rearrangement joins TRBV6-6 to TRBJ2-7; TRBD2 is a possible D gene (6 bases). The germline CDR1 and CDR2 sequences are MNHNY and SVGAGI (reference sequence). The ends were cut back, 5 bases at V and 3 bases at J, with 11 bases in the middle. This CDR3 is 13 amino acids long. CDR3 bases: TGTGCCAGCAGTACGGGGGACCGCTACGAGCAGTACTTC. Amino acid sequence: CASSTGDRYEQYF.

This rearrangement joins TRBV5-1 to TRBJ2-5, with unresolved D. The J call is in doubt because the DNA end fits TRBJ2-7 better. The CDR3 extends over 15 amino acids. CDR1 SGHRS and CDR2 YFSETQ come from the germline V gene. Here the CDR3 DNA reads TGCGCCAGCAGCTTGTCCCTTGGATTCAACTACGAGCAGTACTTC. The encoded protein is CASSLSLGFNYEQYF.

This chain connects TRBV20-1 to TRBJ1-5; tentative D call: TRBD1 (6 bases). The CDR3 consists of 15 residues. With 0 bases removed from V and 4 bases from J, the gap between germline ends came to 13 bases. CDR1 is DFQATT, CDR2 SNEGSKA, per germline (reference sequence). The CDR3 nucleotides are TGCAGTGCTAGAGAGCTAAACAGGGATAATCAGCCCCAGCATTTT. It specifies CSARELNRDNQPQHF.

Notes on this clonotype: Mismatch with germline at one junction end may stem from a read error. The gene calls are TRBV7-2 and TRBJ2-5; D ambiguous. The CDR3 runs to 15 residues. In germline, CDR1 is SGHTA, CDR2 FQGNSA. CDR3 bases: TGTGCCAGCATCTTTTCACTATCGAAGCAAGAGACCCAGTACTTT. Protein: CASIFSLSKQETQYF.

This clonotype was found a few times. This chain links TRBV7-2 with TRBJ2-3; 8 nucleotides align to TRBD2. The V and J ends lost 3 bases and 1 base, in that order; junction bases with no gene match: 3. Germline lookup yields CDR1 SGHTA and CDR2 FQGNSA. This CDR3 is built from 15 residues. For the CDR3, the DNA is TGTGCCAGCAGCTTTTCGACTAGCGGCACAGATACGCAGTATTTT. This sequence encodes CASSFSTSGTDTQYF. Combining the CDR3 with reference TRBV7-2 and TRBJ2-3 gives the whole variable domain GAGVSQSPSNKVTEKGKDVELRCDPISGHTALYWYRQSLGQGLEFLIYFQGNSAPDKSGLPSDRFSAERTGGSVSTLTIQRTQQEDSAVYLCASSFSTSGTDTQYFGPGTRLTVL.

The chain uses TRBV7-9 and TRBJ1-1; TRBD1 matches 8 bases. The CDR3 covers 15 residues. Germline V gives CDR1 SEHNR, CDR2 FQNEAQ (reference sequence). V lost 4 bases, J lost 10 bases, and 14 bases stayed unmatched. In DNA, the CDR3 is TGTGCCAGCAGCTCAAGTTCCGGGACAGGCGTCGGAGCTTTCTTT. Translated: CASSSSSGTGVGAFF.

This clonotype was recorded a few times. The chain carries TRBV6-2 or TRBV6-3 and TRBJ2-3; 9 bases agree with TRBD2. With V trimmed by 6 bases and J by 3 bases, 7 bases remained unmatched. The CDR3 has 15 residues. Germline V gives CDR1 MNHEY, CDR2 SVGEGT. In DNA, the CDR3 is TGTGCCAGCAGGACGCTAGCGGGGAAGACAGATACGCAGTATTTT. Residues: CASRTLAGKTDTQYF.

The table lists this clonotype with a few counts. The rearrangement joins TRBV6-5 to TRBJ2-5; TRBD1 aligns across 9 bases. V lost 2 bases to trimming and J lost 0 bases; unmatched junction nucleotides: 7. CDR3 size: 17 residues. The V gene's germline CDR1 is MNHEY and CDR2 SVGAGI. The CDR3 DNA sequence: TGTGCCAGCAGTTACACTAGGGGACAGGGAGACCAAGAGACCCAGTACTTC. Its translation: CASSYTRGQGDQETQYF.

Only a few counts were recorded for this clonotype. V is TRBV6-6 and J is TRBJ2-3, with D hard to call. Germline V gives CDR1 MNHNY, CDR2 SVGAGI (reference sequence). V was clipped by 2 bases and J by 1 base, with 13 bases between them. The CDR3 extends over 16 amino acids. The CDR3 loop reads CASSYPARRRTDTQYF. As DNA, the CDR3 is TGTGCCAGCAGTTACCCGGCTAGACGGCGCACAGATACGCAGTATTTT.

CDR3 protein: CASSQVTGRTDTQYF. The CDR3 coding sequence is TGTGCCAGCAGCCAAGTAACGGGGCGCACAGATACGCAGTATTTT. The chain couples TRBV4-2 to TRBJ2-3; D is tentatively TRBD1 or TRBD2 (5 bases each). CDR1 is LGHNA and CDR2 is YNFKEQ in the germline V gene. V was clipped by 1 base and J by 1 base, with 9 bases between them. This CDR3 contains 15 residues.

This clonotype was observed a handful of times. V gene TRBV6-2 or TRBV6-3 combines with J gene TRBJ2-2, with TRBD1 matching over 8 bases. CDR3 size: 15 residues. CDR1 is MNHEY, CDR2 SVGEGT, per germline. V was pared by 7 bases and J by 2 bases, with 6 bases of the junction left unmatched. The chain's CDR3 is CASNKGQGNTGELFF. For the CDR3, the DNA is TGTGCCAGCAACAAAGGACAGGGAAACACCGGGGAGCTGTTTTTT.

This clonotype came up many times. This chain links TRBV7-2 with TRBJ2-3, with TRBD1 as a possible D gene (6 bases). The CDR3 spans 14 residues. V was shortened by 6 bases and J by 2 bases, with 12 bases between the two germline ends. Germline lookup yields CDR1 SGHTA and CDR2 FQGNSA. CDR3 region: CASRERGYTDTQYF. CDR3 bases: TGTGCCAGCAGGGAGAGGGGGTACACAGATACGCAGTATTTT.

This clonotype was detected many times. This CDR3 reads CASSSPDLTRSGSGGTDTQYF. CDR3 nucleotide sequence: TGTGCCAGCAGTTCCCCGGACCTAACACGCAGCGGGAGTGGGGGGACAGATACGCAGTATTTT. This chain connects TRBV28 to TRBJ2-3, with 8 bases identical to TRBD2. Germline trimming cut 4 bases from V and 3 bases from J; bases unmatched to any gene: 24. From germline, CDR1 is MDHEN and CDR2 SYDVKM. CDR3 length: 21 residues.

This chain uses TRBV25-1 with TRBJ2-6; 9 bases match TRBD1. The J segment lost 3 bases and the V segment lost 4 bases, leaving 7 bases of the junction unmatched. CDR1 MGHDK and CDR2 SYGVNS come from the germline V gene. This CDR3 spans 17 amino acids. As DNA, the CDR3 is TGTGCCAGCAGTGCGGGGACAGGGAATAATGGGGCCAACGTCCTGACTTTC. This translates into CASSAGTGNNGANVLTF.

Here the CDR3 reads CASSVWSGNSYEQYF. DNA for the CDR3: TGTGCCAGCAGTGTCTGGAGCGGCAACTCCTACGAGCAGTACTTC. The chain carries TRBV27 and TRBJ2-7; a possible D gene is TRBD2 (5 bases). Germline CDR1 and CDR2: MNHEY and SMNVEV (reference sequence). The CDR3 has 15 amino acids. V lost 5 bases, J lost 0 bases, and 14 bases lay in between.

This clonotype was recorded a few times. The V gene is TRBV5-5, the J gene TRBJ2-5; perhaps TRBD1 as D (7 bases). V lost 4 bases and J lost 2, with 15 bases in between. CDR1 and CDR2 (germline): SGHKS, YYEKEE (reference sequence). There are 15 residues in the CDR3. CDR3 bases: TGTGCCAGCAGCCCGCGGGGACAGCCTCAAGAGACCCAGTACTTC. As protein: CASSPRGQPQETQYF.

This clonotype was recorded at least ten times. This chain's CDR3 is CASSLTGDEQFF. The CDR3 bases are TGTGCCAGCAGTTTGACAGGGGATGAGCAGTTCTTC. The rearrangement uses TRBV27 and TRBJ2-5; 8 bases line up with TRBD1. The J call is uncertain, as TRBJ2-1 better fits the DNA end. CDR3 size: 12 residues. Germline CDR1 and CDR2: MNHEY and SMNVEV (reference sequence).

The chain employs TRBV7-2 and TRBJ1-2; D uncertain. Trimming removed 5 bases from V and 8 bases from J, with 15 bases in between. The CDR3 totals 13 residues. The germline V gene has CDR1 SGHTA and CDR2 FQGNSA. The CDR3, as DNA: TGTGCCAGCAGCGGTAGGGTGAAGCGCGGCTACACCTTC. It codes for CASSGRVKRGYTF.

There are a few counts of this clonotype. The chain employs TRBV29-1 and TRBJ2-1; D is uncertain. Looked up from germline, CDR1 is SQVTM and CDR2 is ANQGSEA. The CDR3 extends over 10 amino acids. Deletions cut 4 bases from V and 11 bases from J, with 9 bases between. The CDR3 DNA reads as TGCAGCGTTGTTAGGGCGCAGCAGTTCTTC. It codes for CSVVRAQQFF.

This clonotype was seen just once. The rearrangement links TRBV5-1 to TRBJ2-3; no definite D call. With 0 bases removed from V and 5 bases from J, the gap between germline ends came to 4 bases. The CDR3 is 12 amino acids. In germline, CDR1 is SGHRS, CDR2 YFSETQ. As DNA, the CDR3 is TGCGCCAGCAGCTTGGAGAAAGATACGCAGTATTTT. It translates to CASSLEKDTQYF.

This clonotype was detected a few times. The gene calls are TRBV28 and TRBJ1-6; possibly TRBD1 for D (5 bases). V lost 2 bases to trimming and J lost 6 bases, with 14 bases between them. Germline V lookup: CDR1 MDHEN, CDR2 SYDVKM. This CDR3 is 16 amino acids long. This CDR3 is CASSLVGRTLNSPLHF. The CDR3 bases are TGTGCCAGCAGTTTAGTGGGACGGACCCTTAATTCACCCCTCCACTTT.

This chain uses TRBV12-3 or TRBV12-4 with TRBJ2-5; D is perhaps TRBD1 (5 bases). The V gene lost 0 bases and the J gene lost 5 bases, with 10 bases spanning the gap. The CDR3 length is 14 residues. For the CDR3, the DNA is TGTGCCAGCAGTTTAGCTACAGGTGTTGAGACCCAGTACTTC. As protein: CASSLATGVETQYF.

The chain carries TRBV4-3 and TRBJ1-6; maybe TRBD1 (5 bases). The CDR3 length is 16 residues. Germline-derived CDR1 and CDR2 are LGHNA and YSLEER. The germline V and J ends were trimmed by 3 bases and 9 bases, with 18 bases remaining between them. CDR3 DNA sequence: TGCGCCAGCAGCCATCCCGGCGAGGGGTTAGGTTCACCCCTCCACTTT. It specifies CASSHPGEGLGSPLHF.

For this clonotype: The CDR3 ends on some other residue instead of the conserved phenylalanine or tryptophan, so this is likely a read error. The chain carries TRBV9 and TRBJ1-5; D possibly corresponds to TRBD1 (6 bases). Looked up from germline, CDR1 is SGDLS and CDR2 is YYNGEE. CDR3 length: 14 amino acids. Trimming stripped 3 bases from V and 4 bases from J, with 11 bases between. The CDR3 loop is CASSEDSFNQPQHS. CDR3 in DNA: TGTGCCAGCAGCGAGGACAGCTTTAATCAGCCCCAGCATTCT.

The J gene is TRBJ2-1, the V gene TRBV20-1; TRBD2 might be the D (6 bases). The J call may be faulty, since TRBJ2-5 better matches the DNA end. The CDR3 contains 14 residues. Germline V gene lookup returns CDR1 DFQATT and CDR2 SNEGSKA (reference sequence). The CDR3, as DNA: TGCAGTGCCGGGGGTAGAGAGGAACAAGAGACCCAGTACTTC. This codes for CSAGGREEQETQYF.

The rearrangement links TRBV7-2 to TRBJ1-2, with 7 bases matching TRBD1. J gave up 5 bases and V 2 bases, and 5 bases lay outside the gene matches. The CDR3 totals 14 residues. From germline, CDR1 is SGHTA and CDR2 FQGNSA. CDR3 protein: CASSLRDRVYGYTF. In DNA form, the CDR3 reads TGTGCCAGCAGCTTAAGAGACAGGGTTTATGGCTACACCTTC.

The chain combines TRBV6-6 with TRBJ2-2; 9 bases match TRBD2. CDR1 is MNHNY, CDR2 SVGAGI, per germline (reference sequence). With 5 bases clipped from V and 6 bases from J, the junction kept 7 bases outside the gene matches. This CDR3 is 15 amino acids long. DNA for the CDR3: TGTGCCAGCAGTCCTAGCGGGACGTACCCCGGGGAGCTGTTTTTT. Protein product: CASSPSGTYPGELFF.